A single T cell receptor (beta chain) is shown here with its context. Seattle participants joined during active infection and were tracked over time. CDR3 length equals 15 residues. Germline assignment: CDR1 MNHNY and CDR2 SVGAGI (reference sequence). J gave up 9 bases and V 7 bases, and 14 bases lay outside the gene matches. This record comes from a study of blood T cell repertoires in COVID-19. Overall study context: Donors in the United States, Italy and Spain gave samples during acute or convalescent COVID-19. PBMCs, B-cell-depleted T cells, or T cells provided the cDNA or gDNA that made up the material.

Methods used by the authors: Reference gene primer amplification gave estimated nucleated cell counts. Libraries were prepared by immunoSEQ multiplex PCR; TCRdb keeps only in-frame clonotypes and omits some of them. V and J calls and clone size follow that table, whereas D and trimming were derived from the DNA. This table has under 300,000 clones, roughly 89% appearing once. The chain employs TRBV6-6 and TRBJ1-1, with 10 nucleotides matching TRBD1. The sequenced sample consisted of peripheral blood. This receptor was identified in a woman in her sixties with COVID-19, enrolled during active disease. In nucleotides, the CDR3 is TGTGCCAGCACACTAGAGGGACAGGGGAGTCTTCAAGCTTTCTTT. Its translation is CASTLEGQGSLQAFF.